The TCR beta chain under discussion was sequenced for a study of identifying expanded T cells in peripheral blood. General observations from the study: Clone count variance between roughly 2-week samples rose with total template count.

About this clone itself: Its antigen is undetermined. This sample also contains other DNA sequences that code for the same CDR3.

From germline, CDR1 is SGHRS and CDR2 YFSETQ. With V trimmed by 0 bases and J by 4 bases, 3 bases remained unmatched. CDR3 size: 15 residues. Collection occurred without any documented infections or immune events in donors. Generated by immunoSEQ multiplex PCR, the TCRdb table keeps only in-frame clones and is missing some. The sample comprises 100,000 to 150,000 clones, approximately 86% of which are singletons, and 7% to 10% rests with the top ten. Source material: blood. J is TRBJ2-2 and V is TRBV5-1, with 7 bases fitting TRBD1. This TCR derives from a person aged 18 to 70 in good health. CDR3 nucleotide sequence: TGCGCCAGCAGCTTGGTAGGGGGCGGCACCGGGGAGCTGTTTTTT. It translates to CASSLVGGGTGELFF. The whole variable domain, remainder taken from reference TRBV5-1 and TRBJ2-2, is KAGVTQTPRYLIKTRGQQVTLSCSPISGHRSVSWYQQTPGQGLQFLFEYFSETQRNKGNFPGRFSGRQFSNSRSEMNVSTLELGDSALYLCASSLVGGGTGELFFGEGSRLTVL.